This TCR beta chain emerged from a study of regulatory T cells in long-lasting Graves disease (dated by TCRdb to 2020 to 2022). With respect to the entire study: Persistent Graves' disease was defined as antithyroid drug treatment for over 5 years with persistently positive TSH receptor autoantibodies. The study was conducted in China and was registered as a clinical trial. A total of around 35 samples underwent TCR sequencing: 13 from persistent and roughly 20 from newly diagnosed Graves' disease patients. Peripheral blood TCR sequencing and RNA sequencing compared persistent Graves' disease patients with newly diagnosed Graves' disease patients. In the clinical cohort, patients with persistent Graves' disease had used antithyroid drugs for an average of about 9.4 years.

The time point label here, explained by the study, means: persistent/refractory GD, antithyroid drugs over 5 years with positive TRAb. For both TCR sequencing and RNA sequencing, RNA was extracted from PBMCs using TRIzol. The diagnosis of Graves' disease followed American Thyroid Association guidelines. Recruitment of patients was carried out at an endocrinology department in Xi'an, China. Each patient gave 7 to 9.5 milliliters of peripheral blood, collected in an EDTA anticoagulant tube. Ficoll Paque Plus density gradient separation was used to isolate PBMCs, and no further T cell sorting was performed. An Agilent 2100 Bioanalyzer and agarose gel were used to check RNA quality, while a NanoDrop 2000 measured RNA concentration. This clonotype was counted only a few times. The clone's antigen remains unknown. The sample holds no much larger clone one base away, and base qualities are not on file. Libraries were built with multiplex PCR. Sequencing took place on an Illumina HiSeq 4000. iRepertoire HTBI primers and Arm-PCR amplification of CDR3 regions were used to construct TCR beta libraries. Before sequencing, the PCR products went through gel purification. Turning to the authors' computational methods: Gene usage analysis of CDR3 amino acid clonotypes used the approximately 62 TRBV and about 14 TRBJ segments found across samples. COPE and FqMerger were used to merge the filtered high-quality paired reads into contigs. BLAST was used to align contigs to IMGT TRBV, TRBD and TRBJ reference genes, with CDR3 defined following IMGT. Clonotypes above 0.1% frequency were classified as highly expanded clones. Repertoire diversity was measured by Shannon entropy, and V-J evenness by the Gini coefficient. A clonotype was considered public if more than one individual shared it. Clones were called with MiXCR by TCRdb after fastp trimmed the public reads at Q25, and only in-frame beta chains were retained. CDR3 protein sequences are deduplicated, and each keeps its most common genes and DNA. TCRdb's processing, not the study's, gives the V and J calls here. The sample yields 400,000 to 500,000 distinct CDR3 sequences; roughly 23% were counted once. Of the sample, more than 13% falls within the top ten clones.

From the germline V gene (reference sequence), CDR1 is SGHNT and CDR2 is YYREEE. Trimming removed 7 bases from V and 5 bases from J, leaving 21 bases between the germline ends. The cysteine opens and the phenylalanine closes a CDR3 of 15 amino acids. The kept DNA is CDR3 alone, 45 bases in frame from the first base. General study outcomes and caveats: A larger number of public clonotypes was shared among persistent patients (under 3,000) than among newly diagnosed patients (more than 850). The small sample size was acknowledged by the authors as a limitation that may reduce accuracy. Peripheral blood alone was examined, since thyroid tissue, which constituted the primary lesion, could not be accessed. Sequencing and analysis were limited to the TCR beta chain. TRBV28, TRBJ1-2 and TRBJ2-5 were preferentially used in persistent disease, while TRBV20-1 and TRBJ2-1 were favored in newly diagnosed disease. Compared with newly diagnosed patients, persistent Graves' disease patients had lower TCR Shannon entropy and fewer highly expanded clones, which suggests clonal expansion.

This chain is built from TRBV5-4 and TRBJ1-1; tentative D gene TRBD1, with 6 bases matching. The sequence was obtained from a female donor with Graves disease. Sequenced here: peripheral blood mononuclear cells (PBMCs), sampled when the disease was refractory, from a patient treated with antithyroid drugs. The DNA sequence is as follows: TGTGCCAGCTACAAGGGGGGACACTGGGGGACTGAAGCTTTCTTT. Its product reads: CASYKGGHWGTEAFF.